Given below is one TCR beta chain in context. This clone was counted between two and nine times. No cognate antigen has been identified for it. No clone much larger than this one lies a single base away; base qualities are absent. V and J lose 6 bases and 1 base, and a span of 12 bases separates them. From a lookup of the germline V gene, CDR1 and CDR2 are SGHVS and FQNEAQ. Reading from cysteine to phenylalanine, the CDR3 counts 14 amino acids. The only DNA kept is the CDR3, 42 bases in frame from the first base. The library was made by the immunoSEQ multiplex PCR assay. What TCRdb holds here is the immuneACCESS table cut down to in-frame rearrangements. Part of the clones is not present; checked against another copy, under half of the missing clones reflect an unresolved V gene, and the others are unexplained. The sample yields 100,000 or so clones; around 80% were counted once. The top ten hold roughly 9.8% of the sample.

This entry comes from a study of control samples from healthy donors and cancer patients (dated by TCRdb to 2020 to 2022). The chain joins TRBV7-8 to TRBJ2-5; the D gene assignment is perhaps TRBD1 or TRBD2, with each matching 5 bases. This TCR was recovered from an older woman in good health. The sample comprised blood. The encoded CDR3 is CASRMGRTQETQYF. The sequence in DNA is TGTGCCAGCAGAATGGGACGGACCCAAGAGACCCAGTACTTC.